This T cell receptor (beta chain) was observed in a study of blood T cell repertoires in COVID-19. Study summary: Sites across the United States, Italy and Spain contributed samples from acute and convalescent COVID-19. From T cells, B-cell-depleted T cells, or PBMCs came the material, which was cDNA or gDNA.

Original handling: Amplifying reference gene primers gave estimates of nucleated cell counts. Clones were sequenced by immunoSEQ multiplex PCR, and TCRdb holds only the in-frame ones, with some missing. For V, J and clone size, that table is used; D and trimming come from the DNA. The sample has a few hundred thousand clones; 85% are singletons. The V and J ends lost 7 bases and 5 bases respectively, with 11 bases between them. This CDR3 has 12 amino acids. Germline V gene lookup returns CDR1 MGHDK and CDR2 SYGVNS. Sequenced sample: PBMCs or T cells enriched from blood (not recorded which). The chain recombines TRBV25-1 with TRBJ1-1; tentatively, D is TRBD1 (6 bases). The receptor was isolated from a man aged 35-49 years who had recovered from COVID-19. The CDR3 DNA sequence: TGTGCCAGCAAATACAGGGAAACTGAAGCTTTCTTT. It codes for CASKYRETEAFF.